This T cell receptor (beta chain) was sequenced in a study of shared clonotypes between healthy human individuals. The study, taken as a whole, reports: The study sampled only blood, and tissue repertoires likely differ.

V was clipped by 4 bases and J by 6 bases; unmatched bases: 11. Looked up from germline, CDR1 is GTSNPN and CDR2 is SVGIG (reference sequence). The CDR3 length is 14 residues. A remark on this clone: Its antigen is currently unknown.

Terminally differentiated effector memory CD45RA+ cells were excluded by CCR7 positive selection of CD45RO-negative cells. Clones were sequenced by immunoSEQ multiplex PCR, and TCRdb holds only the in-frame ones, with some missing. The repertoire holds roughly 1,800,000 clones, with over 85% as singletons. The sample taken for sequencing was naive CD8+ T cells sorted from blood. The origin of this receptor is a young man in good health. This chain joins TRBV30 and TRBJ2-7, with 8 bases that match TRBD1. CDR3 DNA sequence: TGTGCCTGGAATTTCCTCGGACAGGGCAGCGAGCAGTACTTC. It translates to CAWNFLGQGSEQYF.